These 32 T cell receptor beta chains share one sample of origin, sequenced in a study of CD8 T cells in ankylosing spondylitis. TCRdb processed the 5' RACE reads anew with MiXCR; each CDR3 protein has one entry. The sample lists approximately 340,000 distinct CDR3 sequences; 14% to 15% were seen once. The specimen sequenced was blood, either unsorted or a sorted T cell fraction (not recorded which). Every receptor here comes from a male donor with ankylosing spondylitis or in good health (not recorded which).

This clonotype has only a few counts. The CDR3 nucleotides are TGTGCCAGCAGCAAAGCTTGGGGCTACACCTTC. This encodes CASSKAWGYTF. The rearrangement links TRBV12-3 or TRBV12-4 to TRBJ1-2, with D hard to call. CDR3 length: 11 residues. The ends were cut back, 6 bases at V and 8 bases at J, with 10 bases in the middle.

The CDR3 region is CASSPTSGRADTQYF. In nucleotides, the CDR3 is TGTGCCAGCAGCCCCACTAGCGGGAGGGCAGATACGCAGTATTTT. V gene TRBV7-9 combines with J gene TRBJ2-3, with TRBD2 identical over 13 bases. The CDR3 is 15 amino acids. Looked up from germline, CDR1 is SEHNR and CDR2 is FQNEAQ (reference sequence). The V gene end was trimmed by 5 bases and the J gene end by 4 bases; junction bases not matched to a gene: 3. The full variable domain, with the rest looked up from reference TRBV7-9 and TRBJ2-3, is DTGVSQNPRHKITKRGQNVTFRCDPISEHNRLYWYRQTLGQGPEFLTYFQNEAQLEKSRLLSDRFSAERPKGSFSTLEIQRTEQGDSAMYLCASSPTSGRADTQYFGPGTRLTVL.

This clonotype was picked up a small number of times. The rearrangement uses TRBV5-1 and TRBJ1-5; 9 bases map to TRBD1. The ends lost 2 bases at V and 9 bases at J; junction bases unmatched: 15. Germline CDR1 is SGHRS and CDR2 is YFSETQ. The CDR3 extends over 17 amino acids. This CDR3 is CASSFSPGQGRARPQHF. The CDR3 DNA is TGCGCCAGCAGCTTCTCCCCGGGACAGGGTAGGGCAAGGCCCCAGCATTTT.

The chain recombines TRBV12-3 or TRBV12-4 with TRBJ2-5, with D possibly being TRBD2 (5 bases). Trimming removed 4 bases at V and 4 bases at J, with 10 bases between. This CDR3 spans 13 amino acids. The CDR3 coding sequence is TGTGCCAGCAGTTGGTCTAGCCGAGAGACCCAGTACTTC. Amino acid sequence: CASSWSSRETQYF.

The chain links TRBV30 to TRBJ2-2; 10 bases align to TRBD1. V lost 3 bases to trimming and J lost 7 bases; unmatched junction nucleotides: 2. This CDR3 is built from 13 residues. The germline V gene has CDR1 GTSNPN and CDR2 SVGIG (reference sequence). The CDR3 DNA is TGTGCCTGGAGCGGGACAGGGGACGGGGAGCTGTTTTTT. This codes for CAWSGTGDGELFF.

This clonotype showed up just a few times. The V and J genes are TRBV5-6 and TRBJ1-1; D is undetermined. V lost 4 bases to trimming and J lost 7 bases, with 8 bases between them. Germline CDR1 and CDR2: SGHDT and YYEEEE. The CDR3 extends over 11 amino acids. For the CDR3, the DNA is TGTGCCAGCAGCGTGACCGATGAAGCTTTCTTT. This gives the protein CASSVTDEAFF.

This clonotype was counted ten times or more. This sequence joins TRBV19 and TRBJ2-2; D gene unclear. The V end was cut by 5 bases, the J end by 3 bases, with 10 bases between. The CDR3 consists of 14 residues. Germline-derived CDR1 and CDR2 are LNHDA and SQIVND (reference sequence). The CDR3 DNA sequence: TGTGCCAGTAGTTCACGGACGGACACCGGGGAGCTGTTTTTT. The encoded protein is CASSSRTDTGELFF.

Only a few counts were recorded for this clonotype. This chain uses TRBV5-8 with TRBJ2-5; TRBD2 matches at 9 bases. This CDR3 spans 15 amino acids. Trimming took 1 base from V and 2 from J; bases not matched to a gene: 3. Germline values: CDR1 SGHTS, CDR2 YDEGEE. DNA of the CDR3: TGTGCCAGCAGCTTGCTAGCGGGACCACAAGAGACCCAGTACTTC. Protein sequence: CASSLLAGPQETQYF.

Only a few counts were recorded for this clonotype. The gene calls are TRBV20-1 and TRBJ2-7, with 12 positions matching TRBD2. With 3 bases clipped from V and 6 bases from J, the junction kept 9 bases outside the gene matches. Germline V gene sequence: CDR1 DFQATT, CDR2 SNEGSKA (reference sequence). The CDR3 has 15 amino acids. The CDR3 loop is CSASPPSGRATEQYF. The CDR3 bases are TGCAGTGCTAGCCCTCCTAGCGGGAGGGCGACCGAGCAGTACTTC.

This clonotype appeared a few times. The CDR3 loop is CAWSVRWGTQYF. CDR3 DNA sequence: TGTGCCTGGAGTGTACGATGGGGGACCCAGTACTTC. The chain has TRBV30 and TRBJ2-5; D unresolved. Germline V gene sequence: CDR1 GTSNPN, CDR2 SVGIG (reference sequence). The CDR3 has 12 residues. V gave up 0 bases and J gave up 7 bases, with 9 bases separating them.

This chain connects TRBV7-2 to TRBJ1-6, with D uncertain. The CDR3 has 13 amino acids. CDR1 and CDR2 (germline): SGHTA, FQGNSA. V dropped 5 bases and J dropped 13 bases, with 15 bases sitting between them. The CDR3 here is CASSPVEVGPLHF. In DNA, the CDR3 is TGTGCCAGCAGCCCCGTGGAGGTGGGTCCCCTCCACTTT.

This sequence joins TRBV20-1 and TRBJ2-3, with TRBD2 as a possible D gene (5 bases). CDR3 length: 14 amino acids. The germline CDR1 and CDR2 sequences are DFQATT and SNEGSKA (reference sequence). The germline V and J ends were trimmed by 3 bases and 0 bases, with 10 bases remaining between them. The CDR3 DNA reads TGCAGTGCTAGTTGGCTAGCTAGCACAGATACGCAGTATTTT. It is translated as CSASWLASTDTQYF.

V usage is TRBV20-1 and J usage is TRBJ2-4; 7 nucleotides align to TRBD1. V was clipped by 5 bases and J by 8 bases; unmatched bases: 9. The CDR3 is made up of 13 amino acids. Germline lookup yields CDR1 DFQATT and CDR2 SNEGSKA (reference sequence). CDR3 DNA: TGCAGTGCTCCAAGACAGGGTTCGGACATTCAGTACTTC. This translates into CSAPRQGSDIQYF.

The table lists this clonotype with a few counts. The rearrangement links TRBV20-1 to TRBJ1-1; D call uncertain. Germline V gene lookup returns CDR1 DFQATT and CDR2 SNEGSKA (reference sequence). The CDR3 is made up of 13 amino acids. V was shortened by 5 bases and J by 2 bases, with 12 bases between the two germline ends. DNA for the CDR3: TGCAGTGCTCTTGTGGGCTCTAACACTGAAGCTTTCTTT. Translating it yields CSALVGSNTEAFF.

The DNA of the CDR3 is TGTGCCAGCGGGGGTGGTGCATTAATGACTAGCACAGATACGCAGTATTTT. It is translated as CASGGGALMTSTDTQYF. V is TRBV12-3 or TRBV12-4 and J is TRBJ2-3, with D tentatively TRBD1 or TRBD2 (5 bases each). V was pared by 8 bases and J by 0 bases, with 21 bases between. The CDR3 loop spans 17 amino acids.

This clonotype was counted many times. The chain uses TRBV14 and TRBJ1-1; D not resolved. Trimming cost V 6 bases and J 3 bases, with 17 bases left between them. The V gene's germline CDR1 is SGHDN and CDR2 FVKESK. This CDR3 spans 15 amino acids. The CDR3: CASRHAGREDTEAFF. In DNA form, the CDR3 reads TGTGCCAGCAGGCATGCGGGGAGGGAGGACACTGAAGCTTTCTTT.

This clonotype has ten or more counts. The chain carries TRBV29-1 and TRBJ1-2; TRBD1 is a possible D gene (5 bases). This CDR3 is 13 amino acids long. Germline CDR1 and CDR2: SQVTM and ANQGSEA. Trimming cost V 5 bases and J 8 bases, with 18 bases left between them. The CDR3 bases are TGCAGCGTTTCTGGGGGAGAGTTTATCGGCTACACCTTC. Translation gives CSVSGGEFIGYTF. Together with reference TRBV29-1 and TRBJ1-2, the CDR3 gives the full variable domain: SAVISQKPSRDICQRGTSLTIQCQVDSQVTMMFWYRQQPGQSLTLIATANQGSEATYESGFVIDKFPISRPNLTFSTLTVSNMSPEDSSIYLCSVSGGEFIGYTFGSGTRLTVV.

This clonotype was seen a handful of times. J is TRBJ2-2 and V is TRBV4-2; tentatively, D is TRBD1 (6 bases). Germline V gene lookup returns CDR1 LGHNA and CDR2 YNFKEQ. V was shortened by 3 bases and J by 4 bases, with 9 bases between the two germline ends. The CDR3 is 14 amino acids. The DNA of the CDR3 is TGTGCCAGCAGCCAGGACAGTCTCACCGGGGAGCTGTTTTTT. It codes for CASSQDSLTGELFF.

The chain is built from TRBV4-1 and TRBJ2-7; 8 nucleotides line up with TRBD1. Unmatched junction bases numbered 14, after V lost 0 bases and J lost 7 bases. The germline V gene encodes CDR1 MGHRA and CDR2 YSYEKL. This CDR3 region has 17 residues. The CDR3, as DNA: TGCGCCAGCAGCCAAGATACCACAGGGGGTTCTTTGGGGGAGCAGTACTTC. This encodes CASSQDTTGGSLGEQYF.

The chain couples TRBV5-5 to TRBJ1-5; D is ambiguous. V was cut by 0 bases and J by 0 bases, with 4 bases left in between. The CDR3 length is 14 residues. Germline CDR1 SGHKS, CDR2 YYEKEE (reference sequence). This CDR3 is CASSLENSNQPQHF. DNA of the CDR3: TGTGCCAGCAGCTTGGAGAATAGCAATCAGCCCCAGCATTTT.

The chain employs TRBV12-3 or TRBV12-4 and TRBJ2-1; 8 bases match TRBD1. J gave up 8 bases and V 6 bases, and 15 bases lay outside the gene matches. This CDR3 comprises 16 residues. CDR3 residues: CASSYEIRDRYYEQFF. In DNA form, the CDR3 reads TGTGCCAGCAGCTATGAGATAAGGGACAGGTATTATGAGCAGTTCTTC.

The table lists this clonotype with a few counts. The chain recombines TRBV5-5 with TRBJ2-1, with 11 bases identical to TRBD1. The V gene's germline CDR1 is SGHKS and CDR2 YYEKEE (reference sequence). The CDR3 has 15 residues. With 0 bases clipped from V and 8 bases from J, the junction kept 4 bases outside the gene matches. The CDR3: CASSLEGQGGYEQFF. Here the CDR3 DNA reads TGTGCCAGCAGCTTGGAGGGACAGGGGGGGTATGAGCAGTTCTTC.

The chain joins TRBV20-1 to TRBJ2-2; TRBD2 is a possible D gene (5 bases). With 3 bases removed from V and 2 bases from J, the gap between germline ends came to 19 bases. The CDR3 runs to 17 residues. Germline CDR1 and CDR2: DFQATT and SNEGSKA (reference sequence). The CDR3 region has the DNA TGCAGTGCTAGTAAGAGGGTCGGGCAGAAAAACACCGGGGAGCTGTTTTTT. Protein product: CSASKRVGQKNTGELFF.

The V call is TRBV6-6, the J call TRBJ2-7; D remains ambiguous. Germline CDR1 MNHNY, CDR2 SVGAGI (reference sequence). Trimming stripped 6 bases from V and 3 bases from J, with 12 bases between. The CDR3 runs 13 residues. The CDR3 loop is CASSFGSDYEQYF. The CDR3 DNA follows: TGTGCCAGCAGCTTCGGATCCGACTACGAGCAGTACTTC.

This clonotype has only a few counts. The chain uses TRBV4-1 and TRBJ1-1; D is unclear. The CDR3 contains 16 residues. V was cut by 0 bases and J by 1 base, with 12 bases left in between. Germline V gives CDR1 MGHRA, CDR2 YSYEKL. The CDR3 coding sequence is TGCGCCAGCAGCCAAGAAAAAAATGGCCGGAACACTGAAGCTTTCTTT. It translates to CASSQEKNGRNTEAFF.

This clonotype was detected a few times. The chain couples TRBV12-3 or TRBV12-4 to TRBJ2-5; weak D call: TRBD2 (5 bases). Between the trimmed V and J ends, which lost 3 bases and 3 bases, there was a span of 11 bases. The CDR3 is 14 amino acids. The CDR3 is CASSFGGREETQYF. The CDR3 DNA reads TGTGCCAGCAGTTTTGGAGGTAGAGAAGAGACCCAGTACTTC.

This clonotype came up a few times. The chain employs TRBV6-5 and TRBJ2-3, with D possibly being TRBD1 or TRBD2 (5 bases each). V lost 2 bases and J lost 3, with 9 bases in between. The germline V gene has CDR1 MNHEY and CDR2 SVGAGI. This CDR3 spans 14 amino acids. The CDR3 region has the DNA TGTGCCAGCAGTTACATGGGGGAAACAGATACGCAGTATTTT. This gives the protein CASSYMGETDTQYF.

This clonotype was seen repeatedly, ten times or more. The rearrangement joins TRBV5-1 to TRBJ2-7, with 8 bases identical to TRBD1. The length of the CDR3 is 15 residues. After removal of 0 bases from V and 0 bases from J, the junction contained 2 bases not matched to a gene. Germline V gives CDR1 SGHRS, CDR2 YFSETQ. Here the CDR3 DNA reads TGCGCCAGCAGCTTGGGGACAGGGAGCTCCTACGAGCAGTACTTC. Its protein product is CASSLGTGSSYEQYF.

On this clonotype: At one boundary the junction diverges from the germline segment, which might be a read error. This chain joins TRBV5-5 and TRBJ1-4; D might be TRBD1 (6 bases). The CDR3 is 12 amino acids. The germline CDR1 and CDR2 sequences are SGHKS and YYEKEE (reference sequence). CDR3 amino acids: CASRSVFGQWIF. DNA for the CDR3: TGTGCCAGCAGGTCCGTTTTTGGACAGTGGATTTTT.

The CDR3 nucleotides read TGCGCCAGCAGCCCTAGTGCAGGGGCTAACTATGGCTACACCTTC. Translated: CASSPSAGANYGYTF. The chain carries TRBV4-1 and TRBJ1-2; a possible D gene is TRBD1 (6 bases). This CDR3 is 15 amino acids long. Trimming cost V 4 bases and J 0 bases, with 12 bases left between them. The germline gives CDR1 MGHRA, CDR2 YSYEKL.

This chain joins TRBV11-2 and TRBJ2-4; D gene unclear. The CDR3 length is 13 residues. CDR1 and CDR2 (germline): SGHAT, FQNNGV. V lost 4 bases and J lost 9, with 13 bases in between. CDR3 sequence reads: CASSSHSVGIQYF. Written as DNA, the CDR3 is TGTGCCAGCAGCTCCCATAGTGTCGGCATTCAGTACTTC.

In this sample, this clonotype turned up a few times. CDR3: CSARDSGVGGYTF. The DNA of the CDR3 is TGCAGTGCTAGAGATAGCGGGGTGGGCGGCTACACCTTC. The chain links TRBV20-1 to TRBJ1-2, with D unresolved. Trimming left V 0 bases short and J 8 bases short, with 13 bases between. This CDR3 is built from 13 residues. Germline assignment: CDR1 DFQATT and CDR2 SNEGSKA (reference sequence).